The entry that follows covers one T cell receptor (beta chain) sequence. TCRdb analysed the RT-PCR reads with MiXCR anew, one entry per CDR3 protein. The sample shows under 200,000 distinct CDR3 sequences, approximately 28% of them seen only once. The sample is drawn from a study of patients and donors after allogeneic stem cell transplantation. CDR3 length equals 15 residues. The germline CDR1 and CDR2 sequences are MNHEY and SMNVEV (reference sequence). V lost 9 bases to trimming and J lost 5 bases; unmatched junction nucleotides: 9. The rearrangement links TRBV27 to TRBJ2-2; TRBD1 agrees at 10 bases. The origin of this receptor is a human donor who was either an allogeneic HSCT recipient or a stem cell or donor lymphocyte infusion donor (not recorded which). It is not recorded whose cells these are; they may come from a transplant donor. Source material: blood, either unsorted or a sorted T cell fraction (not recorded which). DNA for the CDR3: TGTGCCAGTTCCACGGGGACAGGGGATACCGGGGAGCTGTTTTTT. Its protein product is CASSTGTGDTGELFF.